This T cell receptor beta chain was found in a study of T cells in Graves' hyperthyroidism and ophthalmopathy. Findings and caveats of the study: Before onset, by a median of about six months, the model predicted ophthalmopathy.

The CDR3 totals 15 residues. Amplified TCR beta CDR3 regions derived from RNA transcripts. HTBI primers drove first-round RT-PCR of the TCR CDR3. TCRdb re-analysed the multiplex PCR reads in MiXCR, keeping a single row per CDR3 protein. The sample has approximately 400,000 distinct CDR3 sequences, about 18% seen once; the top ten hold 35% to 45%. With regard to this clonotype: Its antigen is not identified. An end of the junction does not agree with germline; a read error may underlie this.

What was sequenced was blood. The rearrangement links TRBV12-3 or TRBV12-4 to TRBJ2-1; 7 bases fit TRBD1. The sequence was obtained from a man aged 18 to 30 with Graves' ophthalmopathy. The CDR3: CASSQGQSSCNEQFF. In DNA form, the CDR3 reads TGTGCCAGCAGTCAGGGACAGAGCTCCTGCAATGAGCAGTTCTTC.